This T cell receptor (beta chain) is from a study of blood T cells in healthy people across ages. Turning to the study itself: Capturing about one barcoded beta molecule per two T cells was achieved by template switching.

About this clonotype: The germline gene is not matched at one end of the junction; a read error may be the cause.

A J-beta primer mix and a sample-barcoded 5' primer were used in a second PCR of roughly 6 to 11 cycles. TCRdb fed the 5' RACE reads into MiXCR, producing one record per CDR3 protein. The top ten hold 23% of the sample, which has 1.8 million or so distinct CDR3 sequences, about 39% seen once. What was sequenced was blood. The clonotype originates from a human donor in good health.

CDR3 bases: TGTACCAGCGCCGGCGGAGGGGGTGCTTACGAGCAGTACTTC. Protein product: CTSAGGGGAYEQYF. This rearrangement joins TRBV7-9 to TRBJ2-5; D may be TRBD1 or TRBD2 (6 bases each). The assigned J gene may be wrong: the sequence end matches TRBJ2-7 better. The CDR3 is 14 residues long. The germline V gene has CDR1 SEHNR and CDR2 FQNEAQ (reference sequence).